The entry below gives a single T cell receptor (beta chain) sequence along with its context. Germline V lookup: CDR1 MDHEN, CDR2 SYDVKM. The ends lost 8 bases at V and 6 bases at J; junction bases unmatched: 15. The CDR3 extends over 15 amino acids. These data come from a study of OX40 agonist ivuxolimab in advanced cancers. Clones were sequenced by immunoSEQ multiplex PCR, and TCRdb holds only the in-frame ones, with some missing. The profile shows 89,000 or so clones, 70% to 90% of them singletons. The TCR comes from an adult with an advanced solid tumor such as melanoma, head and neck, liver or kidney cancer. Source: CD4+ or CD8+ T cells sorted from blood, taken in a trial of the OX40 agonist ivuxolimab. The rearrangement joins TRBV28 to TRBJ2-7; 8 nucleotides align to TRBD2. DNA for the CDR3: TGTGCCAGCTGGCGTACGGGAGGGCCGAAGAGCGAGCAGTACTTC. Its protein product is CASWRTGGPKSEQYF.